The 9 T cell receptor beta chains listed next were all sequenced from one sample in a study of T cells of healthy individuals. Using its own MiXCR run on the 5' RACE reads, TCRdb lists one record per CDR3 protein. The sample carries about 100,000 distinct CDR3 sequences, approximately 18% recorded once. The receptors originated from a human donor in good health.

The chain recombines TRBV2 with TRBJ2-1; D perhaps matches TRBD1 (6 bases). Trimming stripped 1 base from V and 6 bases from J, with 13 bases between. Germline V gene lookup returns CDR1 SNHLY and CDR2 FYNNEI. The CDR3 runs to 15 residues. The CDR3 DNA reads as TGTGCCAGCAGTGAAGTGGTGACAGGTGTCAATGAGCAGTTCTTC. Translating it yields CASSEVVTGVNEQFF.

This clonotype was seen a single time. The chain joins TRBV11-1 to TRBJ2-2, with D unresolved. Germline loops: CDR1 SGHAT, CDR2 FQDESV (reference sequence). This CDR3 comprises 14 residues. Trimming stripped 4 bases from V and 7 bases from J, with 13 bases between. The CDR3 DNA reads TGTGCCAGCAGCTCGACTGGGCAGGTCGGGGAGCTGTTTTTT. Translating it yields CASSSTGQVGELFF.

The chain has TRBV7-8 and TRBJ2-5; TRBD1 might be the D (5 bases). Trimming cost V 5 bases and J 0 bases, with 13 bases left between them. CDR3 size: 15 residues. Per the germline V gene, CDR1 is SGHVS and CDR2 is FQNEAQ. In DNA form, the CDR3 reads TGTGCCAGCAGCAAAAGGTGGACAAACCAAGAGACCCAGTACTTC. Translating it yields CASSKRWTNQETQYF.

In this sample, this clonotype turned up many times. This sequence joins TRBV25-1 and TRBJ1-6; no firm D call. Trimming stripped 3 bases from V and 8 bases from J, with 5 bases between. The CDR3 spans 12 residues. Per germline, CDR1 MGHDK and CDR2 SYGVNS. The CDR3 region has the DNA TGTGCCAGCAGTGATGGGGATTCACCCCTCCACTTT. This sequence encodes CASSDGDSPLHF. The full variable domain, rest sourced from reference TRBV25-1 and TRBJ1-6, is EADIYQTPRYLVIGTGKKITLECSQTMGHDKMYWYQQDPGMELHLIHYSYGVNSTEKGDLSSESTVSRIRTEHFPLTLESARPSHTSQYLCASSDGDSPLHFGNGTRLTVT.

This clonotype occurred a few times. The genes are TRBV7-7 and TRBJ2-2, with D perhaps matching TRBD2 (7 bases). The germline V gene has CDR1 SSHAT and CDR2 FNYEAQ (reference sequence). V lost 1 base to trimming and J lost 1 base, with 13 bases between them. The CDR3 extends over 17 amino acids. The CDR3 loop is CASSLGGGRLNTGELFF. CDR3 bases: TGTGCCAGCAGCTTAGGGGGGGGCAGACTGAACACCGGGGAGCTGTTTTTT.

This clonotype was recorded many times. The chain has TRBV29-1 and TRBJ2-5, with 9 bases fitting TRBD1. Germline V CDR1 and CDR2: SQVTM, ANQGSEA. Germline trimming cut 6 bases from V and 3 bases from J; bases unmatched to any gene: 5. The CDR3 sequence is 13 residues long. CDR3 sequence reads: CSVLRTGEETQYF. CDR3 sequence (DNA): TGCAGCGTGCTTAGGACAGGGGAAGAGACCCAGTACTTC.

This chain connects TRBV28 to TRBJ2-2, with a possible D match to TRBD2 (7 bases). This CDR3 is built from 17 residues. Germline assignment: CDR1 MDHEN and CDR2 SYDVKM. V dropped 10 bases and J dropped 6 bases, with 27 bases sitting between them. Written as DNA, the CDR3 is TGTGCCACCATCCCCTTGAGGGGGGGGATACTCGCCGGGGAGCTGTTTTTT. It codes for CATIPLRGGILAGELFF.

This clonotype occurred a few times. The genes are TRBV4-1 and TRBJ1-4, with TRBD1 as a possible D gene (6 bases). The CDR3 is 15 residues long. Germline-derived CDR1 and CDR2 are MGHRA and YSYEKL. The ends were cut back, 2 bases at V and 4 bases at J, with 11 bases in the middle. CDR3 sequence reads: CASSQPSGDNEKLFF. The CDR3, as DNA: TGCGCCAGCAGCCAACCGTCAGGGGATAATGAAAAACTGTTTTTT.

A word on this clonotype: Its ends do not fully match the called genes, so a read error is possible. The chain couples TRBV5-5 to TRBJ2-2; the match to TRBD1 covers 7 bases. The CDR3 is 15 amino acids. The germline V gene has CDR1 SGHKS and CDR2 YYEKEE (reference sequence). For the CDR3, the DNA is TGTGTCAGCAGCGAAAGGCCGGGACAGAGCGGGGAGCTGTTTTTT. Protein product: CVSSERPGQSGELFF.